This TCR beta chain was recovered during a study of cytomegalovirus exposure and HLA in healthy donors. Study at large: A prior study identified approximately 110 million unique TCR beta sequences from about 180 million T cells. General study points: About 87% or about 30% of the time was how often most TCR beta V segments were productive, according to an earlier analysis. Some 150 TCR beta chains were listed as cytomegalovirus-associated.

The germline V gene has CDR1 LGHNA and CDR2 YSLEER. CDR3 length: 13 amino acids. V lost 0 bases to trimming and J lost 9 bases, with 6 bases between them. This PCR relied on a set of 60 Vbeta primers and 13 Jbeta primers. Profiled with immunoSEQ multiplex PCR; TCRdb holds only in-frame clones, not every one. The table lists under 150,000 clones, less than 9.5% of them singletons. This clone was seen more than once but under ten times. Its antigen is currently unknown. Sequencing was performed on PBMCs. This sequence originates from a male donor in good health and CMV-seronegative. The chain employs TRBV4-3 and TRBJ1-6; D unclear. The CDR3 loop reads CASSQEGGSPLHF. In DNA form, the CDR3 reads TGCGCCAGCAGCCAAGAGGGAGGTTCACCCCTCCACTTT.